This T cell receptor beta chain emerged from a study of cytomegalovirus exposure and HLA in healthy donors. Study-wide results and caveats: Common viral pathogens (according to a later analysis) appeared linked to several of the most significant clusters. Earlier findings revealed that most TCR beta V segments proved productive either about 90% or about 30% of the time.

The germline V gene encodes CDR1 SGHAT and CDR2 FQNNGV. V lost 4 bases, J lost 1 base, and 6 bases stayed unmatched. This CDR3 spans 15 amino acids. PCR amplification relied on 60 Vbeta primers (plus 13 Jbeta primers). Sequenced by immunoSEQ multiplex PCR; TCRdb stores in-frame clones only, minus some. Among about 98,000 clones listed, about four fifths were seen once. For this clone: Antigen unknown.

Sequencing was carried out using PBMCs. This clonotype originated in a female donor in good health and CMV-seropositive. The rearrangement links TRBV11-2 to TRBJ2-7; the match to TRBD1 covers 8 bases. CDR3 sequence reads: CASSSPGTGSYEQYF. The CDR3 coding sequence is TGTGCCAGCAGCTCCCCCGGGACAGGATCCTACGAGCAGTACTTC. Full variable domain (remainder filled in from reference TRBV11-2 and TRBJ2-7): EAGVAQSPRYKIIEKRQSVAFWCNPISGHATLYWYQQILGQGPKLLIQFQNNGVVDDSQLPKDRFSAERLKGVDSTLKIQPAKLEDSAVYLCASSSPGTGSYEQYFGPGTRLTVT.